This note documents a single T cell receptor beta chain sequence. Germline-derived CDR1 and CDR2 are SGHTA and FQGNSA. Trimming stripped 5 bases from V and 4 bases from J, with 17 bases between. The CDR3 covers 15 residues. The sample originates from a study of blood T cell repertoires in COVID-19. Original handling: The authors estimated nucleated cell counts from reference gene primer amplification. Sequencing was performed with immunoSEQ multiplex PCR; in TCRdb, only in-frame clones are kept and a portion is missing. The D gene and trimming were derived from the DNA, and the V and J assignments and clone size from that table. The sample shows about 80,000 clones, over 65% of them seen only once.

Sequencing was carried out using peripheral blood. The TCR comes from a man in his fifties with active or convalescent COVID-19. The V call is TRBV7-2, the J call TRBJ1-2, with TRBD1 as a possible D gene (6 bases). CDR3 protein: CASSPRGGRSYGYTF. In nucleotides, the CDR3 is TGTGCCAGCAGCCCCCGCGGGGGGCGGAGCTATGGCTACACCTTC.